The text below deals with one TCR beta chain. Its antigen is not yet known. Base quality data are lacking; no much larger clone is found one base away. This specimen belongs to a study of T cell repertoires in cytomegalovirus infection (dated by TCRdb to between 2018 and 2021). With regard to the full study: Alongside well-studied HLA-B-restricted epitopes, the peptide stimulations were aimed at recently identified HLA-C-restricted CMV epitopes, whose presentation resists viral immunomodulation. Donor HLA type was relevant to the analysis, because carriage of CMV infection together with the matching HLA type was indicated by public TCR beta signatures.

The sample's treatment or condition label is to be understood as: in vitro stimulation with specific CMV peptide epitopes to enrich CMV-specific T cells. Here is what the overall study found, with its caveats: In both this cohort and an independent cohort of some 380 donors, the cumulative frequency of public TCR beta family members distinguished carriers of CMV infection plus the relevant HLA type. The ex vivo response was dominated by HLA-C-restricted CMV-specific TCR beta clonotypes, and the single most frequent clonotype in two of eight donors was supplied by these HLA-C-restricted clonotypes.

Counted from cysteine to phenylalanine, this CDR3 has 16 amino acids. The sequence is cut down to CDR3 DNA, 48 bases in frame from base 1. The germline V gene (reference sequence) sets CDR1 to LNHDA and CDR2 to SQIVND. Trimming costs V 4 bases and J 0 bases, and their ends lie 15 bases apart. This sample was sequenced with an Illumina HiSeq 1500. Using fastp at Q25 and MiXCR, TCRdb reprocessed the public reads and kept productive beta chains. Every CDR3 protein is listed once, alongside the most common genes and DNA of its rows. Present in this sample are 900,000 to 950,000 distinct CDR3 sequences, about a third of which were seen just once. The ten largest clones take up over 12% of the sample.

This clonotype was obtained from a human donor in good health (CMV status not recorded). Some clones in this sample may be carry-over from other donors' samples. The sample was cultured CD8+ T cells from PBMCs, taken from culture after CMV antigen stimulation. The rearrangement joined TRBV19 to TRBJ1-1; TRBD1 might be the D gene, on 5 matching bases. The nucleotide sequence is TGTGCCAGTAGTAGAGTGAGGGGCGAAATGAACACTGAAGCTTTCTTT. This gives the protein CASSRVRGEMNTEAFF.